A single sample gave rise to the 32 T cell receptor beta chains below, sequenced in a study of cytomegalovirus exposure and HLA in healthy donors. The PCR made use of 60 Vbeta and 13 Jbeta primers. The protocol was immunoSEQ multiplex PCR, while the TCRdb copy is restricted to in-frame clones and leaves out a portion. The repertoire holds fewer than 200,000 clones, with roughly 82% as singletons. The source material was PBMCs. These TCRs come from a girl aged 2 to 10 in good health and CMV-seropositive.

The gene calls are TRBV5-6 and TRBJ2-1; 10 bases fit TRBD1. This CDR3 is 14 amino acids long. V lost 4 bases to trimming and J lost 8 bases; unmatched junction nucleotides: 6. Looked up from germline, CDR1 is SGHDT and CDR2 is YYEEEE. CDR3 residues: CASSPPGQGYEQFF. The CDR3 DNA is TGTGCCAGCAGCCCCCCGGGACAGGGGTATGAGCAGTTCTTC. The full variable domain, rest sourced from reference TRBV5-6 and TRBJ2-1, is DAGVTQSPTHLIKTRGQQVTLRCSPKSGHDTVSWYQQALGQGPQFIFQYYEEEERQRGNFPDRFSGHQFPNYSSELNVNALLLGDSALYLCASSPPGQGYEQFFGPGTRLTVL.

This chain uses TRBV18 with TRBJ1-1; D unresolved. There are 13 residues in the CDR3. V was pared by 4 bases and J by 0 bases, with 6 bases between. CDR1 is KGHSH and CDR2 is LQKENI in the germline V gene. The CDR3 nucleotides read TGTGCCAGCTCACAAGGAGTGAACACTGAAGCTTTCTTT. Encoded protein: CASSQGVNTEAFF.

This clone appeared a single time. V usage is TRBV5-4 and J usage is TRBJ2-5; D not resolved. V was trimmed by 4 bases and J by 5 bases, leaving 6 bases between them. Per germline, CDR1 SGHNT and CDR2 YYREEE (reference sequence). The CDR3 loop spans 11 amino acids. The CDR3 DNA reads TGTGCCAGCAGCGCCGCGGAGACCCAGTACTTC. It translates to CASSAAETQYF.

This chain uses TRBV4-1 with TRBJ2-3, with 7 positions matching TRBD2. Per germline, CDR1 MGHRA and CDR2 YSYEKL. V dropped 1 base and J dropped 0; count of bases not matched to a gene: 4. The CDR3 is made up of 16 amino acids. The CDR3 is CASSQVVGGSTDTQYF. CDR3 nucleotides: TGCGCCAGCAGCCAAGTTGTGGGGGGGAGCACAGATACGCAGTATTTT.

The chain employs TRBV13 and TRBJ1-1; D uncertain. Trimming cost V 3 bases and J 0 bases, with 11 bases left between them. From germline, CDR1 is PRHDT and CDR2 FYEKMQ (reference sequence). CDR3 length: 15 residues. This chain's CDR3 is CASSFGEYMNTEAFF. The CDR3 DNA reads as TGTGCCAGCAGCTTCGGAGAATACATGAACACTGAAGCTTTCTTT.

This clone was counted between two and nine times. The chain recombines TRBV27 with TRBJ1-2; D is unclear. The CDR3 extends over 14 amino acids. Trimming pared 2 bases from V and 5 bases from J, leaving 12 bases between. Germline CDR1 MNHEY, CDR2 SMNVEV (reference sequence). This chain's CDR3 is CASSLGPVKYGYTF. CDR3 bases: TGTGCCAGCAGTTTAGGGCCGGTCAAGTATGGCTACACCTTC.

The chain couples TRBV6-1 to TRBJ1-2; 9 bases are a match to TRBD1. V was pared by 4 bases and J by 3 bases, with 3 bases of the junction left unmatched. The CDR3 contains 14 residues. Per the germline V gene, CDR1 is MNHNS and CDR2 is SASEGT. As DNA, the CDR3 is TGTGCCAGCAGTGTGAGGACAGGGGACTATGGCTACACCTTC. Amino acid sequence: CASSVRTGDYGYTF.

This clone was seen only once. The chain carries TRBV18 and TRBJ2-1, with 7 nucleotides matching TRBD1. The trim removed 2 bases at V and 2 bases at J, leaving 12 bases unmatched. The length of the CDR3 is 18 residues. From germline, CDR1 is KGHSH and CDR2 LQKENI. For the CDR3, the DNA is TGTGCCAGCTCACCAAGAGTACAGGGGAATCGCGCCTACAATGAGCAGTTCTTC. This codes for CASSPRVQGNRAYNEQFF. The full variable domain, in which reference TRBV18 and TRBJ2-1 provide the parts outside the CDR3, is NAGVMQNPRHLVRRRGQEARLRCSPMKGHSHVYWYRQLPEEGLKFMVYLQKENIIDESGMPKERFSAEFPKEGPSILRIQQVVRGDSAAYFCASSPRVQGNRAYNEQFFGPGTRLTVL.

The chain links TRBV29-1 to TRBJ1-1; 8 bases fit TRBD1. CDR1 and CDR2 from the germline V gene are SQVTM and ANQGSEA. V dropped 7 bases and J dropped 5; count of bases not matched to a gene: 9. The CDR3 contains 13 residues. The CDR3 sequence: CSAGTGRGTEAFF. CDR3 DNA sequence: TGCAGCGCCGGGACAGGTCGGGGGACTGAAGCTTTCTTT. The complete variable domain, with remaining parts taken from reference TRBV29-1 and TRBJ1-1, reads SAVISQKPSRDICQRGTSLTIQCQVDSQVTMMFWYRQQPGQSLTLIATANQGSEATYESGFVIDKFPISRPNLTFSTLTVSNMSPEDSSIYLCSAGTGRGTEAFFGQGTRLTVV.

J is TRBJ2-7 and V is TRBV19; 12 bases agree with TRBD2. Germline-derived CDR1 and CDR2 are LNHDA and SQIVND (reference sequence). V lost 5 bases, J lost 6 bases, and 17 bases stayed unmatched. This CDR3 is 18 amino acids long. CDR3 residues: CASSRRLAGEPRLSEQYF. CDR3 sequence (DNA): TGTGCCAGTAGTCGCCGACTAGCGGGAGAACCCAGATTGAGCGAGCAGTACTTC.

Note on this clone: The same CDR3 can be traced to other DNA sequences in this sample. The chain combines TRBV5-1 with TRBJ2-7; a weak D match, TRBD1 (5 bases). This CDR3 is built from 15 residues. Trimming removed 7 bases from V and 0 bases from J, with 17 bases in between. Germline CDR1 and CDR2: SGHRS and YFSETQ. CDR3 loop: CASSLGAGTSYEQYF. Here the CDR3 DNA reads TGCGCCAGCTCACTTGGGGCAGGTACCTCCTACGAGCAGTACTTC.

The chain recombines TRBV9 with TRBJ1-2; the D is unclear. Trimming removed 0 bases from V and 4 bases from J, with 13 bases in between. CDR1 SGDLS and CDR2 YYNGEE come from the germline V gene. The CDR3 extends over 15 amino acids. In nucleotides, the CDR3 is TGTGCCAGCAGCGTAGAAGAGGGCTTGGGCTATGGCTACACCTTC. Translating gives CASSVEEGLGYGYTF.

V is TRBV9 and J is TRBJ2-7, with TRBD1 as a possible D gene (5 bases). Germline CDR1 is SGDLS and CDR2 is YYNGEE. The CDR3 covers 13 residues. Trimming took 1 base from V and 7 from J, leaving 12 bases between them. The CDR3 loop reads CASSVSSGNEQYF. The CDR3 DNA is TGTGCCAGCAGCGTATCATCAGGGAATGAGCAGTACTTC.

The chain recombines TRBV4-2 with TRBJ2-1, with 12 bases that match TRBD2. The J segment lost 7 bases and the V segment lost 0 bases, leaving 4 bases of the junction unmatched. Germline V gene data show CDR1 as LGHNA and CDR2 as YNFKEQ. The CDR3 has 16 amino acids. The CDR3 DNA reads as TGTGCCAGCAGCCAAGACCGCCTAGCGGGAGGGAATGAGCAGTTCTTC. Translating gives CASSQDRLAGGNEQFF.

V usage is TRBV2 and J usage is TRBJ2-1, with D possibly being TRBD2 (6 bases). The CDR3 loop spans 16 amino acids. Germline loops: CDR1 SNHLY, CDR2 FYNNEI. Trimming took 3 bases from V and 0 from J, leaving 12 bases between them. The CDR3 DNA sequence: TGTGCCAGCAGTGATAGAGGGAGGAACTCCTACAATGAGCAGTTCTTC. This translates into CASSDRGRNSYNEQFF.

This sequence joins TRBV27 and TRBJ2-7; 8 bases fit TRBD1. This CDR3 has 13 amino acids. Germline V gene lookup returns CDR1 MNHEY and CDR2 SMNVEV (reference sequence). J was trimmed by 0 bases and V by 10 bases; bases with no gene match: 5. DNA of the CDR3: TGTGCCACCAGGGACAGGCTCTCCTACGAGCAGTACTTC. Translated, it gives CATRDRLSYEQYF.

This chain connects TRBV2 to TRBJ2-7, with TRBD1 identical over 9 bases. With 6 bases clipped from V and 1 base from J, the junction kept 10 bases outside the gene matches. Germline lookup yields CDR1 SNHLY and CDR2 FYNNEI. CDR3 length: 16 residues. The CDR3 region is CASSLPGQGKSYEQYF. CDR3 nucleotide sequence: TGTGCCAGCAGCTTACCGGGACAGGGTAAATCCTACGAGCAGTACTTC.

The CDR3 spells CASSLYAPHNEKLFF. The CDR3, as DNA: TGCGCCAGCAGCTTGTACGCCCCACATAATGAAAAACTGTTTTTT. The chain joins TRBV5-1 to TRBJ1-4; D is uncertain. There are 15 residues in the CDR3. V lost 1 base and J 4 bases, leaving 11 bases between the germline ends. Germline-derived CDR1 and CDR2 are SGHRS and YFSETQ.

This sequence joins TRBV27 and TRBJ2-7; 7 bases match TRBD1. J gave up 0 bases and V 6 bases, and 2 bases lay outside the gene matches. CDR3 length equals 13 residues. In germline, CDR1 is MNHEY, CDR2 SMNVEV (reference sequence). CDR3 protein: CASRGQSSYEQYF. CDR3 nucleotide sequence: TGTGCCAGCAGGGGACAGAGCTCCTACGAGCAGTACTTC.

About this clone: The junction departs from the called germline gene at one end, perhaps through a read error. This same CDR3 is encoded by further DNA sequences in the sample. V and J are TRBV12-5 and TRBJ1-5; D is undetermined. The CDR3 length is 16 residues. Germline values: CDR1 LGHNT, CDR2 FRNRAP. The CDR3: CASGLVVRSSNQPQHF. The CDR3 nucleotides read TGTGCTAGTGGCTTGGTAGTGAGGAGCAGCAATCAGCCCCAGCATTTT.

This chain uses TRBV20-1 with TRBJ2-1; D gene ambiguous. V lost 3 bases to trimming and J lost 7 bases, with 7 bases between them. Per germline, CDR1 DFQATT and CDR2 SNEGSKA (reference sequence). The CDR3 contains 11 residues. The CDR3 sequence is CSARPRNEQFF. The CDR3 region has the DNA TGCAGTGCTAGGCCCAGGAATGAGCAGTTCTTC.

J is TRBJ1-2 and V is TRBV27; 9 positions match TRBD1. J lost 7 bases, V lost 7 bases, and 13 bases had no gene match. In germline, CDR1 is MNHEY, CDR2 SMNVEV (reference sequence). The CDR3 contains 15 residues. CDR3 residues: CASMKLGTGNGGYTF. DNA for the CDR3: TGTGCCAGCATGAAACTGGGGACAGGGAACGGTGGCTACACCTTC.

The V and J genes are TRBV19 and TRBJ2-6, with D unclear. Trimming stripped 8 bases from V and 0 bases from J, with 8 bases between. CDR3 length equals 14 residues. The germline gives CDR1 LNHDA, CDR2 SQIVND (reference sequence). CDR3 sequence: CASARVSGANVLTF. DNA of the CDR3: TGTGCCAGTGCCCGAGTCTCTGGGGCCAACGTCCTGACTTTC.

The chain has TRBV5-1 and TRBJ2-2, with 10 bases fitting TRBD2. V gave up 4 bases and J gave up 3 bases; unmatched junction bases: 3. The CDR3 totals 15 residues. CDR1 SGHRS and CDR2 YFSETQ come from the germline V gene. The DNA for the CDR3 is TGCGCCAGCAGCGCTAGCGGGGGCGACACCGGGGAGCTGTTTTTT. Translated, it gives CASSASGGDTGELFF.

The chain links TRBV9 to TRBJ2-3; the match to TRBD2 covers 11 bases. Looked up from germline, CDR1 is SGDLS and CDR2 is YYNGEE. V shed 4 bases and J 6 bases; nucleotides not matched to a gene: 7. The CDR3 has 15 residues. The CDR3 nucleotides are TGTGCCAGCAGCTTGGTTAGCGGGGGGGTGGATACGCAGTATTTT. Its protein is CASSLVSGGVDTQYF.

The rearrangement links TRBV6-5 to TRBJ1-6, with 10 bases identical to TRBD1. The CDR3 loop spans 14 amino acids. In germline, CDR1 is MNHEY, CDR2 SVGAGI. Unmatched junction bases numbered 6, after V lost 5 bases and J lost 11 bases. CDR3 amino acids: CASSAGTGATPLHF. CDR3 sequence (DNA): TGTGCCAGCAGTGCCGGGACAGGGGCTACACCCCTCCACTTT.

The CDR3 region has the DNA TGTGCCAGCAGCCCCGGACTAGCGGGACCCCACTACGAGCAGTACTTC. Translated, it gives CASSPGLAGPHYEQYF. The rearrangement links TRBV7-2 to TRBJ2-7, with 12 bases fitting TRBD2. The germline V gene has CDR1 SGHTA and CDR2 FQGNSA. Losses at the gene ends were 5 bases for V and 3 bases for J; bases not matched to a gene: 8. CDR3 size: 16 residues.

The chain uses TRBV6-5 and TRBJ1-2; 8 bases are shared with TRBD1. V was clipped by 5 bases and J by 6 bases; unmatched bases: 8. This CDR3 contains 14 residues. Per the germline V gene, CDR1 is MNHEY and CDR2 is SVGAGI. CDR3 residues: CASSRGQGGNGYTF. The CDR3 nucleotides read TGTGCCAGCAGTCGCGGACAGGGTGGGAATGGCTACACCTTC.

The DNA for the CDR3 is TGTGCCATCAGTGACAGTACCTACGAGCAGTACTTC. Amino acid sequence: CAISDSTYEQYF. The chain employs TRBV10-3 and TRBJ2-7; no firm D call. Germline assignment: CDR1 ENHRY and CDR2 SYGVKD. Trimming cost V 3 bases and J 2 bases, with 5 bases left between them. The CDR3 has 12 residues.

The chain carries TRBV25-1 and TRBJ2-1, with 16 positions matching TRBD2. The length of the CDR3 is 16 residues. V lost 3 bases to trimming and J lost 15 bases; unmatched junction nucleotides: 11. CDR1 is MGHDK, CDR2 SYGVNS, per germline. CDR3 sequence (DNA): TGTGCCAGCAGTGATCTGGGACTAGCGGGAGGGCCGATTGCGTTCTTC. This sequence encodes CASSDLGLAGGPIAFF.

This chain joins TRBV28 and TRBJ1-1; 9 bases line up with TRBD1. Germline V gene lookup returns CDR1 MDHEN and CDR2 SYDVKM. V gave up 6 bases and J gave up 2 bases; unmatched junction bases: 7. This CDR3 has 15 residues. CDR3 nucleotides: TGTGCCAGCAGAGAAGGACAGGGGCCTAACACTGAAGCTTTCTTT. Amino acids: CASREGQGPNTEAFF.

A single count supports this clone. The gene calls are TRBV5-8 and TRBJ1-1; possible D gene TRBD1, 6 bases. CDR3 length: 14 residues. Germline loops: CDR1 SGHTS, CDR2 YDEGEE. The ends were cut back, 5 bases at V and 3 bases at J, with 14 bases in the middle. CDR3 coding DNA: TGTGCCAGCAGTCTAATACAGGGCCACACTGAAGCTTTCTTT. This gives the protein CASSLIQGHTEAFF.